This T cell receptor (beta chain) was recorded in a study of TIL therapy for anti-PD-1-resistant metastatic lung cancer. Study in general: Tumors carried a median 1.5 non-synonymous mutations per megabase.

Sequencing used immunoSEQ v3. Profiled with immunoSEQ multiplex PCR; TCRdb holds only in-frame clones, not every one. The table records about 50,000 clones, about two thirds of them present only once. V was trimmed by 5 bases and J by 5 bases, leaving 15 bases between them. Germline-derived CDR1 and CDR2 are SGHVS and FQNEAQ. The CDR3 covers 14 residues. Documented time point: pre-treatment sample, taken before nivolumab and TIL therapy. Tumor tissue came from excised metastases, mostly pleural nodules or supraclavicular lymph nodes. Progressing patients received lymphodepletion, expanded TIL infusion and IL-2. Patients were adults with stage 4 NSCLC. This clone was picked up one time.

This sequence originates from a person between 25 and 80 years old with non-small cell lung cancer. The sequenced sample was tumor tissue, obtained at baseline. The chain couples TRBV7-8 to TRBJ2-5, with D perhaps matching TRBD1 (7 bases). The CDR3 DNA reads TGTGCCAGCAGCCCACCAGGGGGGTTGGAGACCCAGTACTTC. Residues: CASSPPGGLETQYF.